One sample yielded the 23 T cell receptor beta chains listed below, sequenced in a study of cytotoxic CD8 clonotypes in ibrutinib-treated CLL. Some clones are missing from TCRdb's copy, which holds only in-frame ones; the method was immunoSEQ multiplex PCR. Of some 200,000 clones listed, around 72% are singletons. The sample consisted of PBMCs, taken after 24 months of ibrutinib treatment. The receptors derive from a human donor with chronic lymphocytic leukemia.

This rearrangement joins TRBV9 to TRBJ2-1; maybe TRBD1 (6 bases). This CDR3 is built from 16 residues. The V gene lost 0 bases and the J gene lost 2 bases, with 12 bases spanning the gap. Germline V CDR1 and CDR2: SGDLS, YYNGEE. CDR3 DNA: TGTGCCAGCAGCGTAGTACGACAGGTTCCCTACAATGAGCAGTTCTTC. Translation: CASSVVRQVPYNEQFF. Combining the CDR3 with reference TRBV9 and TRBJ2-1 gives the whole variable domain DSGVTQTPKHLITATGQRVTLRCSPRSGDLSVYWYQQSLDQGLQFLIQYYNGEERAKGNILERFSAQQFPDLHSELNLSSLELGDSALYFCASSVVRQVPYNEQFFGPGTRLTVL.

This sequence joins TRBV9 and TRBJ2-3; TRBD2 matches 7 bases. Per germline, CDR1 SGDLS and CDR2 YYNGEE. The CDR3 runs 15 residues. Trimming cost V 4 bases and J 9 bases; bases outside gene matches: 14. The CDR3 spells CASSPGLPLGVTQYF. Written as DNA, the CDR3 is TGTGCCAGCAGCCCGGGACTACCGTTGGGGGTGACGCAGTATTTT.

This clone occurred a few times. The chain links TRBV27 to TRBJ1-2; TRBD1 matches at 7 bases. CDR3 length equals 14 residues. Trimming took 5 bases from V and 4 from J; bases not matched to a gene: 7. Germline values: CDR1 MNHEY, CDR2 SMNVEV (reference sequence). In DNA, the CDR3 is TGTGCCAGCAGTATCAACAGGGGTGCCTATGGCTACACCTTC. Amino acids: CASSINRGAYGYTF.

The chain links TRBV9 to TRBJ1-1; D unresolved. Germline loops: CDR1 SGDLS, CDR2 YYNGEE. V lost 3 bases to trimming and J lost 1 base, with 10 bases between them. This CDR3 comprises 14 residues. CDR3 sequence: CASSAPPGNTEAFF. CDR3 sequence (DNA): TGTGCCAGCAGCGCACCGCCCGGGAACACTGAAGCTTTCTTT. Combining the CDR3 with reference TRBV9 and TRBJ1-1 gives the whole variable domain DSGVTQTPKHLITATGQRVTLRCSPRSGDLSVYWYQQSLDQGLQFLIQYYNGEERAKGNILERFSAQQFPDLHSELNLSSLELGDSALYFCASSAPPGNTEAFFGQGTRLTVV.

The chain employs TRBV6-5 and TRBJ1-2; D gene ambiguous. The CDR3 totals 14 residues. Deletions cut 0 bases from V and 8 bases from J, with 13 bases between. Germline V gene data show CDR1 as MNHEY and CDR2 as SVGAGI. The CDR3 nucleotides are TGTGCCAGCAGTTACTCCGCGACGCGGCGGGGCTACACCTTC. It is translated as CASSYSATRRGYTF.

V and J are TRBV30 and TRBJ1-2; D ambiguous. The germline V and J ends were trimmed by 2 bases and 7 bases, with 8 bases remaining between them. Looked up from germline, CDR1 is GTSNPN and CDR2 is SVGIG (reference sequence). This CDR3 has 11 residues. CDR3 amino acids: CAWSHGPGYTF. CDR3 nucleotides: TGTGCCTGGAGTCATGGCCCTGGCTACACCTTC. Full variable domain (outside the CDR3, taken from reference TRBV30 and TRBJ1-2): SQTIHQWPATLVQPVGSPLSLECTVEGTSNPNLYWYRQAAGRGLQLLFYSVGIGQISSEVPQNLSASRPQDRQFILSSKKLLLSDSGFYLCAWSHGPGYTFGSGTRLTVV.

V is TRBV15 and J is TRBJ1-5; D is unresolved. CDR3 size: 14 residues. V was shortened by 4 bases and J by 9 bases, with 16 bases between the two germline ends. Germline values: CDR1 LNHNV, CDR2 YYDKDF (reference sequence). This CDR3 is CATSISRRIRPQHF. DNA of the CDR3: TGTGCCACCAGCATCTCCCGCAGGATCCGGCCCCAGCATTTT.

This clone was found once. The chain combines TRBV5-1 with TRBJ2-1; no reliable D call. Trimming removed 4 bases at V and 5 bases at J, with 19 bases between. This CDR3 region has 16 residues. Germline lookup yields CDR1 SGHRS and CDR2 YFSETQ. The CDR3: CASSPLSGAKHNEQFF. The CDR3 DNA reads TGCGCCAGCAGCCCCCTATCGGGCGCGAAACACAATGAGCAGTTCTTC.

The rearrangement uses TRBV19 and TRBJ2-7; 7 bases map to TRBD2. Germline V CDR1 and CDR2: LNHDA, SQIVND (reference sequence). The V gene end was trimmed by 3 bases and the J gene end by 2 bases; junction bases not matched to a gene: 1. The CDR3 loop spans 13 amino acids. CDR3 in DNA: TGTGCCAGTAGTATCGGGAGGCCCTACGAGCAGTACTTC. Translating gives CASSIGRPYEQYF. The entire variable domain, with the rest obtained from reference TRBV19 and TRBJ2-7, is as follows: DGGITQSPKYLFRKEGQNVTLSCEQNLNHDAMYWYRQDPGQGLRLIYYSQIVNDFQKGDIAEGYSVSREKKESFPLTVTSAQKNPTAFYLCASSIGRPYEQYFGPGTRLTVT.

The chain couples TRBV5-1 to TRBJ1-1, with D hard to call. Trimming shortened V by 1 base and J by 0 bases, and 10 bases separated the two germline ends. Per the germline V gene, CDR1 is SGHRS and CDR2 is YFSETQ. The CDR3 totals 15 residues. The CDR3 region has the DNA TGCGCCAGCAGCTTGTCTGTTACCTTGAACACTGAAGCTTTCTTT. Translation: CASSLSVTLNTEAFF.

The chain links TRBV21-1 to TRBJ2-1; the table's D call TRBD1 went unverified against the DNA. TRBV21-1 is termed a pseudogene. This CDR3 is 21 amino acids long. This chain's CDR3 is CASSTWGLQGTLGKRGNEQFF. CDR3 nucleotide sequence: TGTGCCAGCAGCACATGGGGGCTACAGGGTACACTAGGAAAACGGGGCAATGAGCAGTTCTTC.

The chain has TRBV15 and TRBJ2-2; TRBD2 aligns across 10 bases. V lost 1 base and J lost 3; bases outside the gene matches: 2. CDR1 is LNHNV and CDR2 is YYDKDF in the germline V gene (reference sequence). CDR3 length equals 16 residues. CDR3 sequence reads: CATSRVAGGYTGELFF. DNA of the CDR3: TGTGCCACCAGCAGAGTAGCGGGAGGATACACCGGGGAGCTGTTTTTT.

The rearrangement uses TRBV15 and TRBJ1-1, with D possibly matching TRBD1 (5 bases). Germline CDR1 and CDR2: LNHNV and YYDKDF (reference sequence). V lost 2 bases to trimming and J lost 2 bases, with 12 bases between them. The CDR3 contains 15 residues. CDR3 loop: CATSRSGIYNTEAFF. Here the CDR3 DNA reads TGTGCCACCAGCAGATCAGGGATCTACAACACTGAAGCTTTCTTT.

This chain uses TRBV18 with TRBJ2-3; D is uncertain. The V gene lost 2 bases and the J gene lost 4 bases, with 4 bases spanning the gap. Germline V gene lookup returns CDR1 KGHSH and CDR2 LQKENI. The CDR3 loop spans 12 amino acids. The CDR3 coding sequence is TGTGCCAGCTCACCAACAGCAGATACGCAGTATTTT. It is translated as CASSPTADTQYF.

The V and J genes are TRBV9 and TRBJ2-7; D possibly corresponds to TRBD2 (5 bases). The CDR3 loop spans 16 amino acids. The germline V and J ends were trimmed by 1 base and 0 bases, with 14 bases remaining between them. Germline-derived CDR1 and CDR2 are SGDLS and YYNGEE. The CDR3 loop reads CASSVSFRSDSYEQYF. The CDR3 bases are TGTGCCAGCAGCGTAAGTTTCCGTAGCGACTCCTACGAGCAGTACTTC.

V gene TRBV2 combines with J gene TRBJ2-7, with TRBD1 identical over 12 bases. This CDR3 spans 16 amino acids. Germline trimming cut 5 bases from V and 7 bases from J; bases unmatched to any gene: 12. CDR1 and CDR2 from the germline V gene are SNHLY and FYNNEI. In DNA form, the CDR3 reads TGTGCCAGCAGTCGGGACAGGGGGCGAACCCTAGGGGAGCAGTACTTC. Translated: CASSRDRGRTLGEQYF.

The chain is built from TRBV30 and TRBJ2-1; D assignment may be TRBD1 or TRBD2 (5 bases each). The V gene's germline CDR1 is GTSNPN and CDR2 SVGIG (reference sequence). The CDR3 has 13 residues. V was pared by 3 bases and J by 5 bases, with 11 bases between. The CDR3 region has the DNA TGTGCCTGGAGCGGGACGGACGACAATGAGCAGTTCTTC. Amino acids: CAWSGTDDNEQFF.

This sequence joins TRBV15 and TRBJ2-1; a possible D gene is TRBD2 (5 bases). Between the trimmed V and J ends, which lost 5 bases and 0 bases, there was a span of 17 bases. The CDR3 spans 17 residues. Germline CDR1 reads LNHNV; CDR2 reads YYDKDF (reference sequence). The CDR3: CATSGIAWGSSYNEQFF. CDR3 coding DNA: TGTGCCACCAGCGGGATAGCGTGGGGTAGCTCCTACAATGAGCAGTTCTTC.

This clone was detected only a few times. This chain connects TRBV7-3 to TRBJ1-4; the D gene is possibly TRBD1 (5 bases). Germline CDR1 is SGHTA and CDR2 is FQGTGA. The CDR3 loop spans 15 amino acids. V lost 6 bases and J 3 bases, leaving 14 bases between the germline ends. The CDR3 bases are TGTGCCAGCAGGGTGTTTAGGGGATCTAATGAAAAACTGTTTTTT. This gives the protein CASRVFRGSNEKLFF.

In its sample, this clone was seen once. CDR3 region: CASSIKENGETQYF. Written as DNA, the CDR3 is TGTGCCAGTAGTATAAAGGAGAACGGAGAGACCCAGTACTTC. V usage is TRBV19 and J usage is TRBJ2-5; D is ambiguous. Germline CDR1 is LNHDA and CDR2 is SQIVND (reference sequence). Trimming took off 2 bases at V and 4 bases at J, with 11 bases between the two ends. The CDR3 spans 14 residues.

The rearrangement joins TRBV18 to TRBJ2-7; the D call may be TRBD1 or TRBD2 (5 bases each). V lost 5 bases and J lost 5, with 10 bases in between. The germline gives CDR1 KGHSH, CDR2 LQKENI. This CDR3 has 12 residues. In DNA form, the CDR3 reads TGTGCCAGCTCAGCCGGGGCCCACGAGCAGTACTTC. Protein sequence: CASSAGAHEQYF.

This clone was counted a few times. The chain is built from TRBV2 and TRBJ1-5, with no clear D. The CDR3 runs 13 residues. CDR1 is SNHLY and CDR2 is FYNNEI in the germline V gene. Between the trimmed V and J ends, which lost 11 bases and 1 base, there was a span of 12 bases. The CDR3 nucleotides are TGTGCCTGCCGAACCAGGAGCAATCAGCCCCAGCATTTT. The encoded protein is CACRTRSNQPQHF.

The rearrangement joins TRBV25-1 to TRBJ1-2; possibly TRBD1 for D (5 bases). Germline values: CDR1 MGHDK, CDR2 SYGVNS. V was trimmed by 4 bases and J by 4 bases, leaving 13 bases between them. The CDR3 has 14 amino acids. The CDR3 coding sequence is TGTGCCAGCAGTGCCACCACCGGGGCCTATGGCTACACCTTC. It specifies CASSATTGAYGYTF.